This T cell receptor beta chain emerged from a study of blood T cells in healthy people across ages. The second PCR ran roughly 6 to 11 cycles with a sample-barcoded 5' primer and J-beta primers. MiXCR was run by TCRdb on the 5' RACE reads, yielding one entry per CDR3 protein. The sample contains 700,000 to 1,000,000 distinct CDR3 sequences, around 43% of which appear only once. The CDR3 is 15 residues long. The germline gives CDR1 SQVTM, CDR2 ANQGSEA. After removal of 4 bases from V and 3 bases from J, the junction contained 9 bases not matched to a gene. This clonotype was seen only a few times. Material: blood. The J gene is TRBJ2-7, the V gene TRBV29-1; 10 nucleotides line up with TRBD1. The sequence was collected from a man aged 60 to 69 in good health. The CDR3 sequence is CSVGLDRGKFYEQYF. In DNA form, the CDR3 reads TGCAGCGTTGGTTTGGACAGGGGGAAATTCTACGAGCAGTACTTC.